This entry concerns a single T cell receptor (beta chain). What it recognizes is unknown. Trimming removed 3 bases from V and 4 bases from J; junction bases left unmatched: 5. Per the germline V gene, CDR1 is LNHNV and CDR2 is YYDKDF (reference sequence). The CDR3 extends over 14 amino acids. These data belong to a study of spatial heterogeneity in lung cancer. Study-wide results and caveats: The appearance of ubiquitous expanded tumor TCRs in blood was greater at resection than follow-up.

Noted time point: sample taken at primary tumor resection. Whole RNA came from tumor, nontumor lung or frozen PBMC and was sequenced without being sorted. Each CDR3 protein gets one entry after TCRdb re-called the 5' RACE reads with MiXCR. In the table there are roughly 82,000 distinct CDR3 sequences, around 13% of which are singletons. The clonotype was recovered from a male donor with early-stage non-small cell lung cancer. The source material was PBMCs, sampled at surgery. The V call is TRBV15, the J call TRBJ2-5; 7 bases align to TRBD2. The CDR3 DNA sequence: TGTGCCACCAGCAGGGGCGGGACTACAGAGACCCAGTACTTC. This translates into CATSRGGTTETQYF.